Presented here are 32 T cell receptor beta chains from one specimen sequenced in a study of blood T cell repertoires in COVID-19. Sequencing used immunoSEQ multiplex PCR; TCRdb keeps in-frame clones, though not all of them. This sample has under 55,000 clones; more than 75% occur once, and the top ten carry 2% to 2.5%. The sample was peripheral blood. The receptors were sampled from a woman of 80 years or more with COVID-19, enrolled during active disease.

CDR3 DNA: TGTGCCAGTAGTAGGGGACAGGGGCGGAACACTGAAGCTTTCTTT. It yields the protein CASSRGQGRNTEAFF. This chain uses TRBV19 with TRBJ1-1; TRBD1 matches at 10 bases. Per germline, CDR1 LNHDA and CDR2 SQIVND (reference sequence). The trim removed 4 bases at V and 1 base at J, leaving 3 bases unmatched. The CDR3 is 15 amino acids.

In nucleotides, the CDR3 is TGTGCCAGCAGCTTGGGACTAGCGGGAGCCTCCAATACGCAGTATTTT. Its protein is CASSLGLAGASNTQYF. The V and J genes are TRBV5-6 and TRBJ2-3; TRBD2 matches at 12 bases. This CDR3 is 16 amino acids long. Germline assignment: CDR1 SGHDT and CDR2 YYEEEE. V lost 0 bases to trimming and J lost 7 bases; unmatched junction nucleotides: 6.

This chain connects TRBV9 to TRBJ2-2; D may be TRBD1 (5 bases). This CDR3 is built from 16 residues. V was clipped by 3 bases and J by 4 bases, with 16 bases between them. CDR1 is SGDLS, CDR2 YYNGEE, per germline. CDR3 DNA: TGTGCCAGCAGCGCAGGTCAGGGTAGGGGCACCGGGGAGCTGTTTTTT. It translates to CASSAGQGRGTGELFF.

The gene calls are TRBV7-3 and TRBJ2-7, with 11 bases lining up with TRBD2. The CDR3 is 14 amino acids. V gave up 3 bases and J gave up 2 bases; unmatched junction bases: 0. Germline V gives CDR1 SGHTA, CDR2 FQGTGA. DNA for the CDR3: TGTGCCAGCAGCTTTAGCGGGGGGGCCTACGAGCAGTACTTC. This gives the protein CASSFSGGAYEQYF.

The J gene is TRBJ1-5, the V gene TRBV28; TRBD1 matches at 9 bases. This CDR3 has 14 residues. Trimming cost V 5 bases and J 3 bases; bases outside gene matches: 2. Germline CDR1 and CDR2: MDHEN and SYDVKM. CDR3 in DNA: TGTGCCAGCAGTGGACAGGGGATCAATCAGCCCCAGCATTTT. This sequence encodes CASSGQGINQPQHF.

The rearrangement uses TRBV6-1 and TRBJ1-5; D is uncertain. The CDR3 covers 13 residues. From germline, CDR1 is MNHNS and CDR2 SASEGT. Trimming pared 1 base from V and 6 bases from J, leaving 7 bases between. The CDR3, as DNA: TGTGCCAGCAGTGAAGTGGCGGGTCAGCCCCAGCATTTT. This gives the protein CASSEVAGQPQHF.

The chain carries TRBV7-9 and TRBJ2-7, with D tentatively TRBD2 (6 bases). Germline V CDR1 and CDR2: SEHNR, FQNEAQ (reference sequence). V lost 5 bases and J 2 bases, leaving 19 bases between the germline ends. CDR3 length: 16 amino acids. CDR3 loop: CASSPHVGLLPYEQYF. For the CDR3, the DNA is TGTGCCAGCAGCCCCCATGTGGGACTTCTTCCCTACGAGCAGTACTTC. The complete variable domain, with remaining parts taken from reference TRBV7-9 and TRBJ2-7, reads DTGVSQNPRHKITKRGQNVTFRCDPISEHNRLYWYRQTLGQGPEFLTYFQNEAQLEKSRLLSDRFSAERPKGSFSTLEIQRTEQGDSAMYLCASSPHVGLLPYEQYFGPGTRLTVT.

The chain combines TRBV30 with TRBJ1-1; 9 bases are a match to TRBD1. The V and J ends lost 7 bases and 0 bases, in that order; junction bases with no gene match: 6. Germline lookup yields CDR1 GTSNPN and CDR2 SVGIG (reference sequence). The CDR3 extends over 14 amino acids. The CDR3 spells CASDRGLMNTEAFF. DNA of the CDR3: TGTGCCTCGGACAGGGGTCTCATGAACACTGAAGCTTTCTTT.

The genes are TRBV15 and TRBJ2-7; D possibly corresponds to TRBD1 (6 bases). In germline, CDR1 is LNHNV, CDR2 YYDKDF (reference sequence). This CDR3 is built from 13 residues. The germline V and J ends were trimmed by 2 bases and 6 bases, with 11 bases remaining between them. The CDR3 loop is CATSRNWGPEQYF. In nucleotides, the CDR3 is TGTGCCACCAGCAGAAATTGGGGGCCCGAGCAGTACTTC.

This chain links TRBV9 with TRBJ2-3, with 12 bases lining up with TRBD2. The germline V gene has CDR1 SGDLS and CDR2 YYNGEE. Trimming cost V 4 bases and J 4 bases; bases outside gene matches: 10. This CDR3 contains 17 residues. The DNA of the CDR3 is TGTGCCAGCAGCCGACCCAAGGCTAGCGGGAGGGCAGATACGCAGTATTTT. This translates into CASSRPKASGRADTQYF.

The CDR3 DNA sequence: TGTGCCAGCAGTTACTCCTTAGGGGGCTCCTACGAGCAGTACTTC. It specifies CASSYSLGGSYEQYF. The chain joins TRBV6-5 to TRBJ2-7, with a possible D match to TRBD1 (6 bases). Per germline, CDR1 MNHEY and CDR2 SVGAGI. Trimming pared 0 bases from V and 0 bases from J, leaving 9 bases between. This CDR3 is 15 amino acids long.

CDR3 protein: CASSDVGYEQYF. CDR3 bases: TGTGCCAGCAGTGATGTCGGGTACGAGCAGTACTTC. The chain employs TRBV2 and TRBJ2-7; no reliable D call. Germline CDR1 is SNHLY and CDR2 is FYNNEI. The CDR3 is 12 amino acids. Trimming took off 3 bases at V and 4 bases at J, with 7 bases between the two ends.

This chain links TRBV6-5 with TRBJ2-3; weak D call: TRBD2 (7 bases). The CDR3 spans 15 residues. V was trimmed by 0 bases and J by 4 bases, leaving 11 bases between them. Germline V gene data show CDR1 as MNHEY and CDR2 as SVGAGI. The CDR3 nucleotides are TGTGCCAGCAGTTACTCCGGGGGGCTGCCAGATACGCAGTATTTT. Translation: CASSYSGGLPDTQYF.

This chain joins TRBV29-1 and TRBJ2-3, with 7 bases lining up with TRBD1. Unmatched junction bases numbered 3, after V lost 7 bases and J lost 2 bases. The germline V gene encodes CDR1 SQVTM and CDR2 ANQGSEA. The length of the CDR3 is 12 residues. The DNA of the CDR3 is TGCAGCGGGGGACAGCACACAGATACGCAGTATTTT. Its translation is CSGGQHTDTQYF.

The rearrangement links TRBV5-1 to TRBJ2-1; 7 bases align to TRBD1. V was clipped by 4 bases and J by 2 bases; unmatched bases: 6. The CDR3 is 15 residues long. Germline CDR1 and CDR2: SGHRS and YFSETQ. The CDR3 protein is CASSARGQPYNEQFF. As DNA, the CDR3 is TGCGCCAGCAGCGCAAGGGGACAGCCCTACAATGAGCAGTTCTTC.

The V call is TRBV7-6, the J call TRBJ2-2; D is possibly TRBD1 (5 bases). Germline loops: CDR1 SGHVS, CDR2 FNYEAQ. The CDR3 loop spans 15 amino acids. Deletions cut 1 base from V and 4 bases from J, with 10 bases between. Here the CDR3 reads CASSLDATVTGELFF. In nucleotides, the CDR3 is TGTGCCAGCAGCTTAGACGCGACAGTCACCGGGGAGCTGTTTTTT. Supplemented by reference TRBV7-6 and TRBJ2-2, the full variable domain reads GAGVSQSPRYKVTKRGQDVALRCDPISGHVSLYWYRQALGQGPEFLTYFNYEAQQDKSGLPNDRFSAERPEGSISTLTIQRTEQRDSAMYRCASSLDATVTGELFFGEGSRLTVL.

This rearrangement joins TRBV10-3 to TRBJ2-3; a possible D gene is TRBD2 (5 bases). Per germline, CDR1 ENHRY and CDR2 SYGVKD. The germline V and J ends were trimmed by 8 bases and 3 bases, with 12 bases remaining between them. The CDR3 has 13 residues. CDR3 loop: CAIRLAPTDTQYF. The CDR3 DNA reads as TGTGCCATCCGGCTAGCTCCTACAGATACGCAGTATTTT.

This chain's CDR3 is CASSFRWDRVGTGELFF. In nucleotides, the CDR3 is TGTGCCAGCAGCTTTCGATGGGACAGGGTTGGCACCGGGGAGCTGTTTTTT. This chain uses TRBV9 with TRBJ2-2; 9 nucleotides match TRBD1. Germline V gene data show CDR1 as SGDLS and CDR2 as YYNGEE. The CDR3 runs 17 residues. V dropped 4 bases and J dropped 4; count of bases not matched to a gene: 11.

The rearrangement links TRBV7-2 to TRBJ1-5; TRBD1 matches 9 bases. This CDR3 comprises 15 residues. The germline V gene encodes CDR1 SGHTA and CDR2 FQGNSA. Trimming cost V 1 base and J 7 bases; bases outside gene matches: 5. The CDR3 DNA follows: TGTGCCAGCAGCTTAGTAGTTACAGGGGGCCAGCCCCAGCATTTT. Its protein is CASSLVVTGGQPQHF.

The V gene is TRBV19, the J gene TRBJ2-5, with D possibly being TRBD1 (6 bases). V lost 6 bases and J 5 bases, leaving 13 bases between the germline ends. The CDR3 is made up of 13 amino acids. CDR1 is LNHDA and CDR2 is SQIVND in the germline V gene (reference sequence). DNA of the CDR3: TGTGCCAGTAGCGGGACACATGGGGAGACCCAGTACTTC. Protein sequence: CASSGTHGETQYF. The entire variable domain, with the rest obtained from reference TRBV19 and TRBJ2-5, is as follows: DGGITQSPKYLFRKEGQNVTLSCEQNLNHDAMYWYRQDPGQGLRLIYYSQIVNDFQKGDIAEGYSVSREKKESFPLTVTSAQKNPTAFYLCASSGTHGETQYFGPGTRLLVL.

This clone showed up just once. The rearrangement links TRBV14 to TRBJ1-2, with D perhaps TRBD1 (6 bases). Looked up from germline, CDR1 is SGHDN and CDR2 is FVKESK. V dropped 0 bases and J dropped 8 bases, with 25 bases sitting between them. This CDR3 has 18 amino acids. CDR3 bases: TGTGCCAGCAGCCAAGAGAGGTTGGGGAGGGGGACCCTTAAAGGCTACACCTTC. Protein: CASSQERLGRGTLKGYTF.

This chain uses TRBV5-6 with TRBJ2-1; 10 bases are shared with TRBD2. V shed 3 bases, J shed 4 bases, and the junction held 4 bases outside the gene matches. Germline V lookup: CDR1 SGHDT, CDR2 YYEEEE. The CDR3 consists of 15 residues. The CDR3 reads CASSSAGGQYNEQFF. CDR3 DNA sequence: TGTGCCAGCAGCTCAGCGGGGGGGCAGTACAATGAGCAGTTCTTC.

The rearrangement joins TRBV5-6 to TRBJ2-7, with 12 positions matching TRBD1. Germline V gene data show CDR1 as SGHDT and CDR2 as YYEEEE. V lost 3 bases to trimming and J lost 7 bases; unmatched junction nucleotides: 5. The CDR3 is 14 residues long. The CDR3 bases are TGTGCCAGCAGCTCGGGACAGGGGGCTGGTGAGCAGTACTTC. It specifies CASSSGQGAGEQYF.

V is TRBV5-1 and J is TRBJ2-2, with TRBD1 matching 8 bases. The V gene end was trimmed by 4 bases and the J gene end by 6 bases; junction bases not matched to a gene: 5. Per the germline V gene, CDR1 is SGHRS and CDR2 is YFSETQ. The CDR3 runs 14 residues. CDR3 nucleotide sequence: TGCGCCAGCAGCCTCGACAGGGGTCCCGGGGAGCTGTTTTTT. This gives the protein CASSLDRGPGELFF.

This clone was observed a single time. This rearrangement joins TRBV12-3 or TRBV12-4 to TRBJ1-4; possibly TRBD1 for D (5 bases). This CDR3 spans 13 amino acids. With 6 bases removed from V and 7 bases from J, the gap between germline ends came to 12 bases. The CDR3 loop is CASSYGGGEKLFF. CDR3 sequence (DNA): TGTGCCAGCAGCTACGGCGGGGGTGAAAAACTGTTTTTT.

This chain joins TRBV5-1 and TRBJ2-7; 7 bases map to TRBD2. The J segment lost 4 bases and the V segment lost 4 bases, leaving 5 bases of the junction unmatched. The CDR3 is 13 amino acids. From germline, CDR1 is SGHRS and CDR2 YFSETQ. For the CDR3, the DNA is TGCGCCAGCAGCCGGGGGGTAAGGTACGAGCAGTACTTC. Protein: CASSRGVRYEQYF.

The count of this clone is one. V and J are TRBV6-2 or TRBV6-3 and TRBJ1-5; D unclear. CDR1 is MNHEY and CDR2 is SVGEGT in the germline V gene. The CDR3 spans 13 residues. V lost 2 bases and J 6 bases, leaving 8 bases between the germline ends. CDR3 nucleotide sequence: TGTGCCAGCAGTTACACCTTGAGTCAGCCCCAGCATTTT. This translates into CASSYTLSQPQHF.

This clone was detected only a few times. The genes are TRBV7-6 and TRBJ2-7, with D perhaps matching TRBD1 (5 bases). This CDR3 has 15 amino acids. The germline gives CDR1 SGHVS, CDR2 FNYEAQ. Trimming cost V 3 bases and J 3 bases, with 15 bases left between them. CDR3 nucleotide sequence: TGTGCCAGCAGCTTCGAAGGGGCGCGTGGCTACGAGCAGTACTTC. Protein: CASSFEGARGYEQYF.

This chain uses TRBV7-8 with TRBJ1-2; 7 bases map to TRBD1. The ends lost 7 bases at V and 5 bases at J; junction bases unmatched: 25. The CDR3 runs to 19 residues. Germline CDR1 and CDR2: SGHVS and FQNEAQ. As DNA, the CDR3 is TGTGCCAGCATTAAATGGAGTTCGACAGGGTCCCAAAATTGGTATGGCTACACCTTC. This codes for CASIKWSSTGSQNWYGYTF.

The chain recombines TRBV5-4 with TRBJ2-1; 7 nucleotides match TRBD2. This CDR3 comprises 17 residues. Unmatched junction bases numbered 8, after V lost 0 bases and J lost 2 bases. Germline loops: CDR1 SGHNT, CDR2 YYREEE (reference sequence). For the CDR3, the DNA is TGTGCCAGCAGCTTGGCCGGTAGCGGGCCCACCTACAATGAGCAGTTCTTC. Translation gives CASSLAGSGPTYNEQFF. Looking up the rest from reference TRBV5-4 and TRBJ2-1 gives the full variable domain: ETGVTQSPTHLIKTRGQQVTLRCSSQSGHNTVSWYQQALGQGPQFIFQYYREEENGRGNFPPRFSGLQFPNYSSELNVNALELDDSALYLCASSLAGSGPTYNEQFFGPGTRLTVL.

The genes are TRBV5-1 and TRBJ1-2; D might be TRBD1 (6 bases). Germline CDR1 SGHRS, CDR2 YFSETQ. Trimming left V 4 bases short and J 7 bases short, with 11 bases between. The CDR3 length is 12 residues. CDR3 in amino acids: CASSPDRGGYTF. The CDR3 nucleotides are TGCGCCAGCAGCCCGGACAGAGGTGGCTACACCTTC.

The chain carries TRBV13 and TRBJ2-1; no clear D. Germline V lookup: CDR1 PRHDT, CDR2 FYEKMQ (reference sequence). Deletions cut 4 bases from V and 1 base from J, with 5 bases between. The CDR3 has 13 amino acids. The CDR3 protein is CASSSFSYNEQFF. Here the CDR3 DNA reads TGTGCCAGCAGCTCCTTTTCCTACAATGAGCAGTTCTTC.